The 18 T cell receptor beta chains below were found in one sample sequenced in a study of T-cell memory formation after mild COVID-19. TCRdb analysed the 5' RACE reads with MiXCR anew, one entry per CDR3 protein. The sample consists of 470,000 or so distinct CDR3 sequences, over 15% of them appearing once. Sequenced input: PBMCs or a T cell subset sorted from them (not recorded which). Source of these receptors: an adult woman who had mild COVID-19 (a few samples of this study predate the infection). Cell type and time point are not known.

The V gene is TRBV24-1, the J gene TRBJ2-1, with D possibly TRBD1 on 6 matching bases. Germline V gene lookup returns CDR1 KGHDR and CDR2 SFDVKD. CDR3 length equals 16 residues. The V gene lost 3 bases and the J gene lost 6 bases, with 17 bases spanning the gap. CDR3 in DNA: TGTGCCACCAGTGATGACGGACAGAACCTAAGCAATGAGCAGTTCTTC. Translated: CATSDDGQNLSNEQFF.

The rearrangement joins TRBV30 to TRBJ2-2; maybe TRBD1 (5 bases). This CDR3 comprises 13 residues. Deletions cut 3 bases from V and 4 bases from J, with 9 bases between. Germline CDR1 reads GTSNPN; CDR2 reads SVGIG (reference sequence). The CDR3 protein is CAWRVRATGELFF. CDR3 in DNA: TGTGCCTGGAGGGTCAGGGCCACCGGGGAGCTGTTTTTT.

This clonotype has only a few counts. The CDR3 coding sequence is TGTGCCAGCAGCTTAACAGGGAATCGGTACAATGAGCAGTTCTTC. It is translated as CASSLTGNRYNEQFF. The chain employs TRBV11-3 and TRBJ2-1; tentatively, D is TRBD1 (6 bases). The ends were cut back, 2 bases at V and 4 bases at J, with 12 bases in the middle. This CDR3 is 15 amino acids long. CDR1 SGHNT and CDR2 YENEEA come from the germline V gene.

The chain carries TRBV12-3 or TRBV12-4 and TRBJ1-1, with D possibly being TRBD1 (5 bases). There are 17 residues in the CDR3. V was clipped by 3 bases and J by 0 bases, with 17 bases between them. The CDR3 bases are TGTGCCAGCAGTTTTAGGGGCAGGAGGGAGGTGAACACTGAAGCTTTCTTT. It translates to CASSFRGRREVNTEAFF.

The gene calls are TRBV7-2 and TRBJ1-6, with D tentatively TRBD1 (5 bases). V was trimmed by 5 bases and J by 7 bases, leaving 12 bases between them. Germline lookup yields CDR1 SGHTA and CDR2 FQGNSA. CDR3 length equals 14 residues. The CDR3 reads CASSPRRGNSPLHF. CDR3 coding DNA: TGTGCCAGCAGCCCCAGACGGGGGAATTCACCCCTCCACTTT.

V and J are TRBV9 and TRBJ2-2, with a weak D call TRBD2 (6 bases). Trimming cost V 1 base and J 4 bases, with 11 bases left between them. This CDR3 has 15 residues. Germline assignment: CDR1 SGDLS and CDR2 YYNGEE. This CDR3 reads CASSVSQGGTGELFF. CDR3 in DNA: TGTGCCAGCAGCGTAAGCCAGGGAGGCACCGGGGAGCTGTTTTTT.

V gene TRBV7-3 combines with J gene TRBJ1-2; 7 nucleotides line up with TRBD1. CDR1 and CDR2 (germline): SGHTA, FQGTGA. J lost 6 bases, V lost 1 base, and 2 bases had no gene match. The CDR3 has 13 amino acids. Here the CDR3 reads CASSLKGADGYTF. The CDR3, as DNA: TGTGCCAGCAGCTTAAAGGGGGCGGATGGCTACACCTTC. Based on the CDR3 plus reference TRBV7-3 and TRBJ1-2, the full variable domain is GAGVSQTPSNKVTEKGKYVELRCDPISGHTALYWYRQSLGQGPEFLIYFQGTGAADDSGLPNDRFFAVRPEGSVSTLKIQRTERGDSAVYLCASSLKGADGYTFGSGTRLTVV.

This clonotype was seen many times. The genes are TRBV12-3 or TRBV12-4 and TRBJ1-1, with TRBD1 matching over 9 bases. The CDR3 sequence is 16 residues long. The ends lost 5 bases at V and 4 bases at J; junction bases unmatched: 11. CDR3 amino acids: CASSLAPGQGTTEAFF. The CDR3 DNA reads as TGTGCCAGCAGTCTCGCACCGGGACAGGGAACCACTGAAGCTTTCTTT.

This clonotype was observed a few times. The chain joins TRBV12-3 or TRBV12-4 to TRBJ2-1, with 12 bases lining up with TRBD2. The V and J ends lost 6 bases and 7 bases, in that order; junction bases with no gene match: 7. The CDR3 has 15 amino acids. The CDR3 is CASRGLAGFGNEQFF. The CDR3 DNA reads TGTGCCAGCAGGGGACTAGCGGGCTTCGGGAATGAGCAGTTCTTC.

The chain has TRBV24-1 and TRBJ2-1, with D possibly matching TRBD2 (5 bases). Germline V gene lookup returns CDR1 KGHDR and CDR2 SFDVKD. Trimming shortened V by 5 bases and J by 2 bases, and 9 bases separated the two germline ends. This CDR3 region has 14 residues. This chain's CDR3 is CATSGTGTYNEQFF. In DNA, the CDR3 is TGTGCCACCAGTGGCACCGGGACCTACAATGAGCAGTTCTTC.

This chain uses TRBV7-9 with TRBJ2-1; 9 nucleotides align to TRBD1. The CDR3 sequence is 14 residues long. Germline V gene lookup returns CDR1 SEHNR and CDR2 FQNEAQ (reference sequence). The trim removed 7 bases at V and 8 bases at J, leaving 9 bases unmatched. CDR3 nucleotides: TGTGCCAGCATCCCTCCGGGACAGGGAGATGAGCAGTTCTTC. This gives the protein CASIPPGQGDEQFF.

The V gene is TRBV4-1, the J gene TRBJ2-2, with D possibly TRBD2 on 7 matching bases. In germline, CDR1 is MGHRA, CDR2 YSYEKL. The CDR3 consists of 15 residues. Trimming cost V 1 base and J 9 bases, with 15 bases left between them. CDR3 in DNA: TGCGCCAGCAGCCAAGGGCCGGGGGGCTACCGGGAGCTGTTTTTT. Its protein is CASSQGPGGYRELFF.

This chain's CDR3 is CAWSGGEQGNGYTF. For the CDR3, the DNA is TGTGCCTGGAGTGGGGGGGAACAGGGTAATGGCTACACCTTC. J is TRBJ1-2 and V is TRBV30, with TRBD1 as a possible D gene (6 bases). This CDR3 has 14 residues. CDR1 and CDR2 from the germline V gene are GTSNPN and SVGIG (reference sequence). Trimming removed 1 base from V and 6 bases from J, with 15 bases in between.

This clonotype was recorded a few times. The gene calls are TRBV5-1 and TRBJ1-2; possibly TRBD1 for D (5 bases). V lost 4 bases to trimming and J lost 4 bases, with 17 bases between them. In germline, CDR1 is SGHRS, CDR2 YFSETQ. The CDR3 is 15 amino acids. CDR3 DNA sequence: TGCGCCAGCAGCCCCCATGTGGACAAGATCTATGGCTACACCTTC. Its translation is CASSPHVDKIYGYTF.

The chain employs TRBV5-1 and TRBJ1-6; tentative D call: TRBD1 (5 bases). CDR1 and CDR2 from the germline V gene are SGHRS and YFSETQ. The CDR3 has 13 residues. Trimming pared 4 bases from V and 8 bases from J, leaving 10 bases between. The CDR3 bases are TGCGCCAGCAGCGCGTCGGGGGATTCACCCCTCCACTTT. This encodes CASSASGDSPLHF.

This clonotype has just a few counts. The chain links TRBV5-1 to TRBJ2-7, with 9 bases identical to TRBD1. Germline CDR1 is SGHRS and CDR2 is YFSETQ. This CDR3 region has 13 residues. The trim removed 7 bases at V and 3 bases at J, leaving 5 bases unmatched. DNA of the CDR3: TGCGCCAGCGCCGGGACAGGGCTCTACGAGCAGTACTTC. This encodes CASAGTGLYEQYF.

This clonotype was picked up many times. The CDR3 DNA reads TGCGCCAGCAGCTTGGCCGTCGGGACTAGCGGAGAGACCCAGTACTTC. Protein: CASSLAVGTSGETQYF. This chain uses TRBV5-1 with TRBJ2-5; 11 bases align to TRBD2. With 0 bases clipped from V and 4 bases from J, the junction kept 5 bases outside the gene matches. Germline loops: CDR1 SGHRS, CDR2 YFSETQ. The CDR3 is 16 amino acids.

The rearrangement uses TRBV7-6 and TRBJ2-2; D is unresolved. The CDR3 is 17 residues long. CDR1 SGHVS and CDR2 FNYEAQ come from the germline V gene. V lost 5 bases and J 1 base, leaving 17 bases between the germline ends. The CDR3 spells CASSPFLTAMNTGELFF. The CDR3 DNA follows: TGTGCCAGCAGCCCCTTCCTGACGGCTATGAACACCGGGGAGCTGTTTTTT.